The 32 T cell receptor beta chains below were found in one sample sequenced in a study of cytomegalovirus exposure and HLA in healthy donors. The PCR was carried out with 60 Vbeta primers and 13 Jbeta primers. The assay was immunoSEQ multiplex PCR, and TCRdb's table has in-frame clones only and misses some. The table lists 150,000 to 180,000 clones, over 75% of them singletons. The sample taken for sequencing was PBMCs. These receptors were collected from a woman aged 40 to 49 in good health and CMV-seropositive.

The chain employs TRBV7-8 and TRBJ1-3, with 8 bases fitting TRBD1. V shed 1 base and J 0 bases; nucleotides not matched to a gene: 2. The CDR3 extends over 16 amino acids. Germline CDR1 reads SGHVS; CDR2 reads FQNEAQ. CDR3 region: CASSLGQGTSGNTIYF. The CDR3 DNA reads as TGTGCCAGCAGCTTAGGACAGGGGACCTCTGGAAACACCATATATTTT.

This clone has just a few counts. V gene TRBV5-1 combines with J gene TRBJ1-2; 11 bases line up with TRBD1. J lost 6 bases, V lost 4 bases, and 5 bases had no gene match. This CDR3 is built from 14 residues. CDR1 SGHRS and CDR2 YFSETQ come from the germline V gene. The chain's CDR3 is CASSPGTGGNGYTF. CDR3 coding DNA: TGCGCCAGCAGCCCGGGGACAGGGGGAAATGGCTACACCTTC.

The chain joins TRBV13 to TRBJ2-1; 14 bases align to TRBD2. The trim removed 2 bases at V and 6 bases at J, leaving 6 bases unmatched. Germline CDR1 and CDR2: PRHDT and FYEKMQ (reference sequence). The CDR3 sequence is 17 residues long. As DNA, the CDR3 is TGTGCCAGCAGCTTAAGCGCCGGGACTAGCGGGAGCAATGAGCAGTTCTTC. Translation gives CASSLSAGTSGSNEQFF.

CDR3 coding DNA: TGTGCCAGCTCACCACCCGGCCGGAGGGATCGGGAGACCCAGTACTTC. Encoded protein: CASSPPGRRDRETQYF. V gene TRBV18 combines with J gene TRBJ2-5, with D maybe TRBD2 (6 bases). Germline CDR1 and CDR2: KGHSH and LQKENI. The CDR3 consists of 16 residues. V gave up 0 bases and J gave up 5 bases, with 16 bases separating them.

The chain carries TRBV29-1 and TRBJ2-7; 10 positions match TRBD2. After removal of 6 bases from V and 4 bases from J, the junction contained 6 bases not matched to a gene. The CDR3 has 13 residues. The germline CDR1 and CDR2 sequences are SQVTM and ANQGSEA. This chain's CDR3 is CSVEPAGGYEQYF. CDR3 nucleotide sequence: TGCAGCGTCGAGCCAGCGGGAGGGTACGAGCAGTACTTC.

The chain employs TRBV7-9 and TRBJ2-5; 9 bases fit TRBD2. The end of the DNA aligns better with TRBJ2-7, so the J call may be wrong. Looked up from germline, CDR1 is SEHNR and CDR2 is FQNEAQ (reference sequence). The CDR3 runs to 18 residues. The CDR3 sequence is CASSTTGLRASGNYEQYF. CDR3 in DNA: TGTGCCAGCAGCACGACAGGGTTAAGGGCTAGCGGGAACTACGAGCAGTACTTC.

V usage is TRBV5-1 and J usage is TRBJ2-1, with TRBD2 matching 13 bases. V trimming: 0 bases; J trimming: 4 bases; junction bases outside the gene matches: 10. CDR1 and CDR2 (germline): SGHRS, YFSETQ. The CDR3 has 19 residues. CDR3 in DNA: TGCGCCAGCAGCTTGGGGAGGCGGACTAGCGGGAGTTGGTACAATGAGCAGTTCTTC. Protein product: CASSLGRRTSGSWYNEQFF.

The chain recombines TRBV30 with TRBJ1-3; D remains unclear. The germline gives CDR1 GTSNPN, CDR2 SVGIG (reference sequence). V lost 3 bases and J 0 bases, leaving 9 bases between the germline ends. The CDR3 runs to 14 residues. DNA for the CDR3: TGTGCCTGGAGGCTCAGGAACTCTGGAAACACCATATATTTT. Translation: CAWRLRNSGNTIYF.

This chain links TRBV2 with TRBJ2-7, with 8 bases that match TRBD1. Per the germline V gene, CDR1 is SNHLY and CDR2 is FYNNEI. V dropped 4 bases and J dropped 2; count of bases not matched to a gene: 1. The CDR3 has 13 residues. The DNA of the CDR3 is TGTGCCAGCAGTGGGACAGGGACCTACGAGCAGTACTTC. It is translated as CASSGTGTYEQYF.

J is TRBJ2-7 and V is TRBV6-6; tentative D call: TRBD1 (5 bases). The V end was cut by 7 bases, the J end by 3 bases, with 19 bases between. Per the germline V gene, CDR1 is MNHNY and CDR2 is SVGAGI (reference sequence). The CDR3 spans 15 residues. In DNA form, the CDR3 reads TGTGCCAGCAACGAACCAGGACAACCAGTCTACGAGCAGTACTTC. It specifies CASNEPGQPVYEQYF.

For the CDR3, the DNA is TGTGCCAGCAGTTTCGCTAGCGGGAGTTACAACGAGCAGTACTTC. This sequence encodes CASSFASGSYNEQYF. The chain links TRBV27 to TRBJ2-7, with 10 bases that match TRBD2. With V trimmed by 3 bases and J by 5 bases, 7 bases remained unmatched. Germline CDR1 is MNHEY and CDR2 is SMNVEV (reference sequence). The CDR3 has 15 residues.

The chain carries TRBV9 and TRBJ1-2, with 8 bases lining up with TRBD1. V lost 0 bases to trimming and J lost 7 bases; unmatched junction nucleotides: 8. The CDR3 runs 15 residues. CDR1 and CDR2 (germline): SGDLS, YYNGEE. The CDR3, as DNA: TGTGCCAGCAGCGTAGAGTCCAGCAGGGGGCCTGGCTACACCTTC. Its translation is CASSVESSRGPGYTF.

V usage is TRBV9 and J usage is TRBJ2-7, with 9 positions matching TRBD2. With V trimmed by 4 bases and J by 5 bases, 13 bases remained unmatched. This CDR3 contains 16 residues. Germline V CDR1 and CDR2: SGDLS, YYNGEE. DNA for the CDR3: TGTGCCAGCAGCCCCCGGGGGAGCGGGAGGACCCACGAGCAGTACTTC. This codes for CASSPRGSGRTHEQYF.

The chain joins TRBV28 to TRBJ2-5; D is possibly TRBD2 (6 bases). CDR3 length: 15 residues. The ends were cut back, 5 bases at V and 1 base at J, with 14 bases in the middle. Germline V lookup: CDR1 MDHEN, CDR2 SYDVKM. The CDR3 loop reads CASSTLVGGQETQYF. The CDR3 coding sequence is TGTGCCAGCAGTACCCTCGTGGGGGGCCAAGAGACCCAGTACTTC.

The chain combines TRBV6-5 with TRBJ2-7; a weak D match, TRBD1 (6 bases). Germline loops: CDR1 MNHEY, CDR2 SVGAGI. V was clipped by 4 bases and J by 0 bases, with 13 bases between them. This CDR3 contains 15 residues. DNA for the CDR3: TGTGCCAGCAGTTTGTCCGCGGACAGCTCCTACGAGCAGTACTTC. It encodes CASSLSADSSYEQYF.

The chain links TRBV5-1 to TRBJ2-7; 8 bases are shared with TRBD2. CDR3 size: 14 residues. Trimming removed 3 bases from V and 8 bases from J; junction bases left unmatched: 10. CDR1 is SGHRS and CDR2 is YFSETQ in the germline V gene. Written as DNA, the CDR3 is TGCGCCAGCAGCTCCACTAGCGGCCAACAGAAGCAGTACTTC. Translated: CASSSTSGQQKQYF. Complete variable domain (other parts from reference TRBV5-1 and TRBJ2-7): KAGVTQTPRYLIKTRGQQVTLSCSPISGHRSVSWYQQTPGQGLQFLFEYFSETQRNKGNFPGRFSGRQFSNSRSEMNVSTLELGDSALYLCASSSTSGQQKQYFGPGTRLTVT.

This clone came up many times. V and J are TRBV6-1 and TRBJ1-5, with no clear D. This CDR3 is 14 amino acids long. CDR1 is MNHNS and CDR2 is SASEGT in the germline V gene. Trimming stripped 8 bases from V and 7 bases from J, with 18 bases between. CDR3 loop: CASVEQTGGQPQHF. The CDR3 nucleotides read TGTGCCAGCGTCGAACAGACCGGAGGGCAGCCCCAGCATTTT.

The gene calls are TRBV29-1 and TRBJ2-7, with 8 nucleotides matching TRBD2. CDR1 SQVTM and CDR2 ANQGSEA come from the germline V gene. V shed 7 bases and J 2 bases; nucleotides not matched to a gene: 13. The CDR3 is 15 amino acids. The CDR3 bases are TGCAGCGCCCGGGGGGGTAGGGACGCTGCCTACGAGCAGTACTTC. Protein: CSARGGRDAAYEQYF.

To note about this clone: Other DNA sequences in the same sample also yield this CDR3. The genes are TRBV6-5 and TRBJ1-5; no firm D call. Trimming took off 2 bases at V and 1 base at J, with 9 bases between the two ends. The germline gives CDR1 MNHEY, CDR2 SVGAGI. This CDR3 has 15 amino acids. Here the CDR3 reads CASSYDGSSNQPQHF. The CDR3 DNA reads as TGTGCCAGCAGTTACGACGGGAGCAGCAATCAGCCCCAGCATTTT.

The chain links TRBV29-1 to TRBJ1-1, with D perhaps matching TRBD1 (6 bases). Trimming took 6 bases from V and 5 from J, leaving 19 bases between them. This CDR3 is built from 14 residues. Germline loops: CDR1 SQVTM, CDR2 ANQGSEA. The DNA for the CDR3 is TGCAGCGTGCGGGAGGGGGGGGCGCGTACTGAAGCTTTCTTT. Amino acid sequence: CSVREGGARTEAFF.

This rearrangement joins TRBV5-1 to TRBJ2-2; 9 nucleotides align to TRBD1. The CDR3 extends over 16 amino acids. Germline lookup yields CDR1 SGHRS and CDR2 YFSETQ. V was pared by 3 bases and J by 4 bases, with 7 bases of the junction left unmatched. The CDR3 spells CASSSWTGVGTGELFF. Written as DNA, the CDR3 is TGCGCCAGCAGCTCGTGGACAGGGGTTGGCACCGGGGAGCTGTTTTTT.

The V gene is TRBV6-1, the J gene TRBJ1-5; TRBD1 matches 7 bases. V shed 5 bases, J shed 4 bases, and the junction held 8 bases outside the gene matches. There are 15 residues in the CDR3. Germline V gene lookup returns CDR1 MNHNS and CDR2 SASEGT. The CDR3 nucleotides read TGTGCCAGCAGTACCCGGGACAGAGTGAATCAGCCCCAGCATTTT. Encoded protein: CASSTRDRVNQPQHF.

The gene calls are TRBV27 and TRBJ2-1, with D unclear. The length of the CDR3 is 15 residues. The germline gives CDR1 MNHEY, CDR2 SMNVEV (reference sequence). Trimming removed 2 bases from V and 6 bases from J, with 14 bases in between. The CDR3 region has the DNA TGTGCCAGCAGTTTAGGGCGCAGGTACGTCAATGAGCAGTTCTTC. Translation: CASSLGRRYVNEQFF.

The CDR3 region is CASSLFWQTEAFF. DNA of the CDR3: TGTGCCAGCAGCTTATTCTGGCAAACTGAAGCTTTCTTT. V gene TRBV7-8 combines with J gene TRBJ1-1; D ambiguous. The CDR3 covers 13 residues. Looked up from germline, CDR1 is SGHVS and CDR2 is FQNEAQ. V gave up 2 bases and J gave up 5 bases, with 9 bases separating them.

The chain has TRBV6-5 and TRBJ2-7; the D gene is possibly TRBD2 (6 bases). V was clipped by 6 bases and J by 2 bases, with 11 bases between them. The germline V gene has CDR1 MNHEY and CDR2 SVGAGI. This CDR3 has 13 amino acids. CDR3 bases: TGTGCCAGCAGGATGCGGGGAACCTACGAGCAGTACTTC. This encodes CASRMRGTYEQYF.

In this sample, this clone turned up a few times. The chain carries TRBV30 and TRBJ1-6; D remains unclear. The CDR3 consists of 12 residues. V was cut by 3 bases and J by 12 bases, with 12 bases left in between. Looked up from germline, CDR1 is GTSNPN and CDR2 is SVGIG (reference sequence). CDR3 DNA: TGTGCCTGGAGAAGAACCAGTGGACCCCTCCACTTT. This sequence encodes CAWRRTSGPLHF.

V gene TRBV6-1 combines with J gene TRBJ1-1, with D possibly matching TRBD1 (5 bases). This CDR3 is built from 14 residues. Trimming removed 6 bases at V and 1 base at J, with 12 bases between. Germline CDR1 MNHNS, CDR2 SASEGT. In DNA form, the CDR3 reads TGTGCCAGCAGGGTCGGAGACAGGAACACTGAAGCTTTCTTT. Protein sequence: CASRVGDRNTEAFF.

The chain couples TRBV11-3 to TRBJ2-7, with D uncertain. The germline V gene has CDR1 SGHNT and CDR2 YENEEA. This CDR3 comprises 12 residues. Trimming stripped 5 bases from V and 4 bases from J, with 9 bases between. The CDR3 bases are TGTGCCAGCAGCCCAGGTGGTTACGAGCAGTACTTC. Protein product: CASSPGGYEQYF.

The chain uses TRBV19 and TRBJ1-5; 9 positions agree with TRBD1. V trimming: 4 bases; J trimming: 3 bases; junction bases outside the gene matches: 4. The CDR3 contains 15 residues. In germline, CDR1 is LNHDA, CDR2 SQIVND (reference sequence). DNA of the CDR3: TGTGCCAGTAGTACCCGGGACAGGGACAATCAGCCCCAGCATTTT. This codes for CASSTRDRDNQPQHF.

This clone appeared a single time. This chain uses TRBV15 with TRBJ1-1; D remains ambiguous. Germline-derived CDR1 and CDR2 are LNHNV and YYDKDF (reference sequence). V dropped 0 bases and J dropped 7 bases, with 12 bases sitting between them. The CDR3 spans 14 residues. DNA of the CDR3: TGTGCCACCAGCAGAGACGGAGGCAGTTTTGAAGCTTTCTTT. Amino acids: CATSRDGGSFEAFF.

This clone was found once. This sequence joins TRBV27 and TRBJ1-1, with TRBD1 identical over 7 bases. Germline lookup yields CDR1 MNHEY and CDR2 SMNVEV (reference sequence). There are 15 residues in the CDR3. Trimming removed 1 base from V and 2 bases from J; junction bases left unmatched: 4. The CDR3 region is CASSLFEGANTEAFF. CDR3 nucleotides: TGTGCCAGCAGTTTATTTGAGGGGGCTAACACTGAAGCTTTCTTT.

The V call is TRBV7-2, the J call TRBJ2-5; 11 bases agree with TRBD1. The V gene end was trimmed by 5 bases and the J gene end by 4 bases; junction bases not matched to a gene: 3. The CDR3 sequence is 14 residues long. Germline-derived CDR1 and CDR2 are SGHTA and FQGNSA. The CDR3 sequence: CASSPGTGGETQYF. CDR3 sequence (DNA): TGTGCCAGCAGCCCTGGGACAGGGGGAGAGACCCAGTACTTC.